These 32 T cell receptor beta chains came from one sample sequenced in a study of cytomegalovirus exposure and HLA in healthy donors. With 60 Vbeta and 13 Jbeta primers, the PCR was carried out. Generated by immunoSEQ multiplex PCR, the TCRdb table keeps only in-frame clones and is missing some. Of 150,000 to 200,000 clones in the sample, roughly 80% were seen once. The source material was PBMCs. These receptors originate from a woman aged 25 to 39 in good health and CMV-seropositive.

This clone was counted only a few times. This chain connects TRBV19 to TRBJ2-7, with D tentatively TRBD1 (5 bases). This CDR3 has 13 amino acids. Between the trimmed V and J ends, which lost 4 bases and 4 bases, there was a span of 11 bases. Germline lookup yields CDR1 LNHDA and CDR2 SQIVND (reference sequence). The CDR3 nucleotides are TGTGCCAGTAGTAAGAGTGGGGCTTACGAGCAGTACTTC. Protein: CASSKSGAYEQYF.

This sequence joins TRBV4-2 and TRBJ2-3; 8 nucleotides align to TRBD2. Germline trimming cut 3 bases from V and 0 bases from J; bases unmatched to any gene: 14. This CDR3 is built from 19 residues. Germline CDR1 and CDR2: LGHNA and YNFKEQ. The CDR3 sequence: CASSQDYWGSGTSTDTQYF. The CDR3, as DNA: TGTGCCAGCAGCCAGGATTATTGGGGTAGCGGGACTAGCACAGATACGCAGTATTTT.

The chain links TRBV7-6 to TRBJ1-3, with 7 bases matching TRBD1. This CDR3 is built from 17 residues. The germline CDR1 and CDR2 sequences are SGHVS and FNYEAQ. V lost 2 bases to trimming and J lost 1 base; unmatched junction nucleotides: 8. The CDR3 sequence: CASSLRGTEESGNTIYF. The CDR3 nucleotides read TGTGCCAGCAGCTTAAGGGGGACAGAGGAGTCTGGAAACACCATATATTTT.

The V and J genes are TRBV6-1 and TRBJ1-1; D unresolved. The germline V gene encodes CDR1 MNHNS and CDR2 SASEGT. The length of the CDR3 is 12 residues. V lost 8 bases and J lost 9, with 16 bases in between. As DNA, the CDR3 is TGTGCCAGCCATCTGATCTCGGGGAAAGCTTTCTTT. The encoded protein is CASHLISGKAFF.

This rearrangement joins TRBV5-5 to TRBJ2-1, with TRBD1 matching 7 bases. From germline, CDR1 is SGHKS and CDR2 YYEKEE (reference sequence). The CDR3 loop spans 18 amino acids. V lost 4 bases, J lost 6 bases, and 19 bases stayed unmatched. Here the CDR3 DNA reads TGTGCCAGCAGCGTACAGCCTCCAGCAGGGGGTAGGATCAATGAGCAGTTCTTC. Translating gives CASSVQPPAGGRINEQFF. The full variable domain, completed using reference TRBV5-5 and TRBJ2-1, is DAGVTQSPTHLIKTRGQQVTLRCSPISGHKSVSWYQQVLGQGPQFIFQYYEKEERGRGNFPDRFSARQFPNYSSELNVNALLLGDSALYLCASSVQPPAGGRINEQFFGPGTRLTVL.

The chain employs TRBV27 and TRBJ1-6; 8 bases agree with TRBD1. The germline CDR1 and CDR2 sequences are MNHEY and SMNVEV (reference sequence). J gave up 10 bases and V 0 bases, and 14 bases lay outside the gene matches. This CDR3 is built from 18 residues. CDR3 sequence reads: CASSLSFQGALAGSPLHF. CDR3 nucleotide sequence: TGTGCCAGCAGTTTATCGTTCCAGGGGGCCTTGGCGGGATCACCCCTCCACTTT.

In its sample, this clone was seen a few times. The rearrangement links TRBV7-2 to TRBJ2-7; possible D gene TRBD1, 6 bases. The V and J ends lost 4 bases and 7 bases respectively, with 23 bases between them. Germline CDR1 is SGHTA and CDR2 is FQGNSA. The CDR3 spans 16 residues. The DNA of the CDR3 is TGTGCCAGCAGCTCACTCCCTAGGACAGCCGAGAGGGAGCAGTACTTC. Translation gives CASSSLPRTAEREQYF. Combining the CDR3 with reference TRBV7-2 and TRBJ2-7 gives the whole variable domain GAGVSQSPSNKVTEKGKDVELRCDPISGHTALYWYRQSLGQGLEFLIYFQGNSAPDKSGLPSDRFSAERTGGSVSTLTIQRTQQEDSAVYLCASSSLPRTAEREQYFGPGTRLTVT.

The chain recombines TRBV10-3 with TRBJ1-2; 8 bases agree with TRBD1. Germline V lookup: CDR1 ENHRY, CDR2 SYGVKD. Trimming cost V 7 bases and J 8 bases; bases outside gene matches: 6. The CDR3 length is 12 residues. The CDR3, as DNA: TGTGCCATCACAGGGGGCGTTAGCGGCTACACCTTC. This codes for CAITGGVSGYTF.

The chain uses TRBV19 and TRBJ2-1; D is uncertain. CDR1 LNHDA and CDR2 SQIVND come from the germline V gene (reference sequence). The CDR3 runs 15 residues. The V end lost 3 bases, the J end lost 5 bases, and 14 bases lay between the germline ends. CDR3 coding DNA: TGTGCCAGTAGTATTTGGTTCTCCTACGACAATGAGCAGTTCTTC. The encoded protein is CASSIWFSYDNEQFF. The whole variable domain, remainder taken from reference TRBV19 and TRBJ2-1, is DGGITQSPKYLFRKEGQNVTLSCEQNLNHDAMYWYRQDPGQGLRLIYYSQIVNDFQKGDIAEGYSVSREKKESFPLTVTSAQKNPTAFYLCASSIWFSYDNEQFFGPGTRLTVL.

This clone was observed a few times. The CDR3 DNA is TGTGCCAGCAGTAAATTCACAGTGAACACTGAAGCTTTCTTT. Protein product: CASSKFTVNTEAFF. This chain links TRBV6-1 with TRBJ1-1; D is ambiguous. Trimming left V 5 bases short and J 0 bases short, with 10 bases between. Germline V CDR1 and CDR2: MNHNS, SASEGT. The CDR3 spans 14 residues.

V and J are TRBV7-8 and TRBJ2-7, with D tentatively TRBD1 (6 bases). Between the trimmed V and J ends, which lost 2 bases and 5 bases, there was a span of 16 bases. CDR1 is SGHVS and CDR2 is FQNEAQ in the germline V gene. The CDR3 runs to 15 residues. CDR3 coding DNA: TGTGCCAGCAGCTTAACGGCAGGGGTGGTCCACGAGCAGTACTTC. It specifies CASSLTAGVVHEQYF.

The chain links TRBV6-1 to TRBJ2-3; TRBD2 agrees at 10 bases. J was trimmed by 2 bases and V by 7 bases; bases with no gene match: 3. Germline-derived CDR1 and CDR2 are MNHNS and SASEGT. CDR3 size: 14 residues. The CDR3 DNA follows: TGTGCCAGCACCCTAGCGGGGGACACAGATACGCAGTATTTT. Translation gives CASTLAGDTDTQYF.

This chain links TRBV19 with TRBJ1-6; possibly TRBD1 for D (5 bases). Germline V gene lookup returns CDR1 LNHDA and CDR2 SQIVND (reference sequence). The V end was cut by 5 bases, the J end by 9 bases, with 8 bases between. The CDR3 sequence is 12 residues long. The CDR3 DNA follows: TGTGCCAGTAGTGCAGGGCTTTCACCCCTCCACTTT. Translation gives CASSAGLSPLHF.

This clone was observed a handful of times. CDR3 DNA sequence: TGTGCCAGCAGCCCGAGACAGGGAAACATTCAGTACTTC. It specifies CASSPRQGNIQYF. V gene TRBV13 combines with J gene TRBJ2-4, with 7 bases fitting TRBD1. CDR3 length equals 13 residues. Germline V gene lookup returns CDR1 PRHDT and CDR2 FYEKMQ (reference sequence). J lost 6 bases, V lost 5 bases, and 4 bases had no gene match.

The chain employs TRBV9 and TRBJ2-1; 8 bases map to TRBD1. V was clipped by 2 bases and J by 7 bases; unmatched bases: 5. Germline V lookup: CDR1 SGDLS, CDR2 YYNGEE. The CDR3 length is 14 residues. The CDR3 loop is CASSVGTGRNEQFF. The CDR3 DNA reads as TGTGCCAGCAGCGTGGGGACAGGAAGGAATGAGCAGTTCTTC. Full variable domain (outside the CDR3, taken from reference TRBV9 and TRBJ2-1): DSGVTQTPKHLITATGQRVTLRCSPRSGDLSVYWYQQSLDQGLQFLIQYYNGEERAKGNILERFSAQQFPDLHSELNLSSLELGDSALYFCASSVGTGRNEQFFGPGTRLTVL.

The gene calls are TRBV28 and TRBJ2-6; 8 bases are a match to TRBD1. Germline values: CDR1 MDHEN, CDR2 SYDVKM. The ends lost 6 bases at V and 2 bases at J; junction bases unmatched: 6. The CDR3 runs 16 residues. CDR3 sequence: CASRNAGGAGANVLTF. DNA for the CDR3: TGTGCCAGCAGGAACGCAGGGGGCGCTGGGGCCAACGTCCTGACTTTC.

The chain carries TRBV14 and TRBJ2-7; no reliable D call. This CDR3 contains 18 residues. Germline V CDR1 and CDR2: SGHDN, FVKESK. V was clipped by 0 bases and J by 0 bases, with 18 bases between them. The DNA of the CDR3 is TGTGCCAGCAGCCAAGATGAGGTGATCCGTCAGCCCTCCTACGAGCAGTACTTC. Residues: CASSQDEVIRQPSYEQYF.

This clone was seen only a few times. The chain joins TRBV18 to TRBJ1-1; unclear D gene. In germline, CDR1 is KGHSH, CDR2 LQKENI. This CDR3 comprises 14 residues. Trimming took off 6 bases at V and 1 base at J, with 12 bases between the two ends. This chain's CDR3 is CASSQGSANTEAFF. CDR3 DNA: TGTGCCAGCTCCCAAGGGAGCGCGAACACTGAAGCTTTCTTT.

The gene calls are TRBV7-9 and TRBJ2-1; D possibly corresponds to TRBD1 (6 bases). Trimming cost V 7 bases and J 7 bases, with 14 bases left between them. CDR3 length: 13 residues. CDR1 is SEHNR and CDR2 is FQNEAQ in the germline V gene (reference sequence). The CDR3 protein is CASNWGQGNEQFF. Here the CDR3 DNA reads TGTGCCAGCAACTGGGGGCAAGGGAATGAGCAGTTCTTC.

This chain joins TRBV25-1 and TRBJ1-6; no firm D call. This CDR3 region has 15 residues. Germline V CDR1 and CDR2: MGHDK, SYGVNS. V shed 7 bases and J shed 7 bases, with 17 bases lying between them. The CDR3 spells CASKKSVLQNSPLHF. The CDR3 nucleotides are TGTGCCAGCAAGAAGAGCGTCCTTCAAAATTCACCCCTCCACTTT. The whole variable domain, filled in from reference TRBV25-1 and TRBJ1-6, reads EADIYQTPRYLVIGTGKKITLECSQTMGHDKMYWYQQDPGMELHLIHYSYGVNSTEKGDLSSESTVSRIRTEHFPLTLESARPSHTSQYLCASKKSVLQNSPLHFGNGTRLTVT.

The rearrangement uses TRBV28 and TRBJ2-5, with TRBD2 matching 11 bases. CDR1 and CDR2 from the germline V gene are MDHEN and SYDVKM. The CDR3 consists of 14 residues. V shed 8 bases and J 5 bases; nucleotides not matched to a gene: 7. CDR3 DNA sequence: TGTGCCAGCGCTGGGACTAGCGGTTGGGAGACCCAGTACTTC. Amino acid sequence: CASAGTSGWETQYF.

The chain couples TRBV11-2 to TRBJ2-1; 7 bases are a match to TRBD1. Germline assignment: CDR1 SGHAT and CDR2 FQNNGV. The CDR3 length is 16 residues. Germline trimming cut 3 bases from V and 1 base from J; bases unmatched to any gene: 6. CDR3 region: CASSFEGAWSYNEQFF. In nucleotides, the CDR3 is TGTGCCAGCAGCTTTGAGGGGGCTTGGTCCTACAATGAGCAGTTCTTC.

This chain connects TRBV6-5 to TRBJ1-1; 8 bases line up with TRBD1. Germline CDR1 reads MNHEY; CDR2 reads SVGAGI. V was clipped by 5 bases and J by 10 bases; unmatched bases: 3. The CDR3 consists of 11 residues. For the CDR3, the DNA is TGTGCCAGCAGTGGACAGGGACGAGCTTTCTTT. Translated, it gives CASSGQGRAFF.

This chain joins TRBV28 and TRBJ2-7; TRBD2 aligns across 8 bases. J gave up 2 bases and V 3 bases, and 12 bases lay outside the gene matches. Germline CDR1 and CDR2: MDHEN and SYDVKM. This CDR3 is 17 amino acids long. CDR3 coding DNA: TGTGCCAGCAGTTTCCGCCGGGGGGGACGTAGGGCCTACGAGCAGTACTTC. It is translated as CASSFRRGGRRAYEQYF.

Here the CDR3 DNA reads TGTGCCAGCAGCTTGACCGGGGTTAGTCTAACTGAAGCTTTCTTT. Translation: CASSLTGVSLTEAFF. The rearrangement joins TRBV5-6 to TRBJ1-1, with D unclear. With 1 base removed from V and 5 bases from J, the gap between germline ends came to 15 bases. This CDR3 is built from 15 residues. CDR1 and CDR2 from the germline V gene are SGHDT and YYEEEE.

The gene calls are TRBV27 and TRBJ1-2, with TRBD1 matching 9 bases. The ends lost 6 bases at V and 3 bases at J; junction bases unmatched: 5. The CDR3 has 14 residues. Germline V gene data show CDR1 as MNHEY and CDR2 as SMNVEV (reference sequence). The DNA for the CDR3 is TGTGCCAGCAGCAGGACAGGGGACCACTATGGCTACACCTTC. This sequence encodes CASSRTGDHYGYTF.

The chain joins TRBV4-1 to TRBJ1-1; D is perhaps TRBD1 (5 bases). Germline V lookup: CDR1 MGHRA, CDR2 YSYEKL. V lost 1 base to trimming and J lost 3 bases, with 15 bases between them. The CDR3 contains 16 residues. Here the CDR3 reads CASSQGGGPGDTEAFF. Written as DNA, the CDR3 is TGCGCCAGCAGCCAAGGGGGGGGTCCCGGGGACACTGAAGCTTTCTTT.

The count of this clone is one. The CDR3 sequence: CASGAGMMDTGELFF. The CDR3 DNA reads as TGTGCCAGCGGGGCAGGGATGATGGACACCGGGGAGCTGTTTTTT. The gene calls are TRBV7-6 and TRBJ2-2, with D tentatively TRBD1 (5 bases). The length of the CDR3 is 15 residues. The germline gives CDR1 SGHVS, CDR2 FNYEAQ. Trimming removed 8 bases at V and 3 bases at J, with 16 bases between.

A single count supports this clone. The rearrangement links TRBV9 to TRBJ2-3; TRBD2 aligns across 10 bases. The CDR3 totals 20 residues. The V segment lost 3 bases and the J segment 1 base; nucleotides outside the gene matches: 17. The germline gives CDR1 SGDLS, CDR2 YYNGEE. CDR3 in amino acids: CASSGYLAGAAEVGTDTQYF. For the CDR3, the DNA is TGTGCCAGCAGCGGATACCTAGCGGGAGCTGCTGAGGTAGGCACAGATACGCAGTATTTT.

The chain employs TRBV5-1 and TRBJ2-1; no reliable D call. Germline values: CDR1 SGHRS, CDR2 YFSETQ. The CDR3 is 15 amino acids. Trimming shortened V by 1 base and J by 1 base, and 9 bases separated the two germline ends. The CDR3 DNA is TGCGCCAGCAGCTTGCAGGCTTATTCCTACAATGAGCAGTTCTTC. Translating it yields CASSLQAYSYNEQFF.

The chain uses TRBV13 and TRBJ1-2; maybe TRBD1 (5 bases). Germline CDR1 PRHDT, CDR2 FYEKMQ (reference sequence). The V and J ends lost 2 bases and 8 bases respectively, with 9 bases between them. CDR3 length: 12 residues. This CDR3 reads CASSLQGRGYTF. As DNA, the CDR3 is TGTGCCAGCAGCTTACAGGGAAGGGGCTACACCTTC.

This chain joins TRBV5-6 and TRBJ1-1; D gene unclear. This CDR3 is built from 13 residues. The V end was cut by 4 bases, the J end by 1 base, with 8 bases between. Germline lookup yields CDR1 SGHDT and CDR2 YYEEEE. The CDR3 protein is CASSAVENTEAFF. The CDR3 DNA follows: TGTGCCAGCAGCGCGGTGGAGAACACTGAAGCTTTCTTT.